Presented here are 31 T cell receptor beta chains from one specimen sequenced in a study of cytomegalovirus exposure and HLA in healthy donors. Amplification used 60 Vbeta primers and 13 Jbeta primers. Assay used: immunoSEQ multiplex PCR; TCRdb lists only in-frame clones, some missing. This table holds around 38,000 clones, about 66% found once. Input material: PBMCs. Receptors were obtained from a man in his fifties or sixties in good health and CMV-seropositive.

V usage is TRBV4-3 and J usage is TRBJ2-2, with TRBD1 matching 8 bases. V dropped 5 bases and J dropped 3; count of bases not matched to a gene: 8. The germline V gene encodes CDR1 LGHNA and CDR2 YSLEER. The CDR3 contains 16 residues. CDR3 nucleotides: TGCGCCAGCAGCGGGCCGGGACAGGTGTACACCGGGGAGCTGTTTTTT. This sequence encodes CASSGPGQVYTGELFF.

This clone was observed a few times. The V gene is TRBV25-1, the J gene TRBJ1-5; D is unclear. Trimming pared 2 bases from V and 1 base from J, leaving 6 bases between. The germline CDR1 and CDR2 sequences are MGHDK and SYGVNS. There are 14 residues in the CDR3. CDR3 coding DNA: TGTGCCAGCAGTGAACCGGGGAGCAATCAGCCCCAGCATTTT. It yields the protein CASSEPGSNQPQHF.

V gene TRBV9 combines with J gene TRBJ2-7; maybe TRBD1 (7 bases). The germline CDR1 and CDR2 sequences are SGDLS and YYNGEE. The V and J ends lost 4 bases and 3 bases respectively, with 20 bases between them. This CDR3 has 16 amino acids. The CDR3 DNA follows: TGTGCCAGCAGCCCACATGCGGGGACAGCGGACTACGAGCAGTACTTC. This gives the protein CASSPHAGTADYEQYF.

In its sample, this clone was seen a few times. In nucleotides, the CDR3 is TGCGCCAGCAGCTTGTTAGGACAGGGGGGTGAAAAACTGTTTTTT. Translation: CASSLLGQGGEKLFF. The V and J genes are TRBV5-1 and TRBJ1-4; 10 nucleotides agree with TRBD1. The CDR3 is 15 amino acids. V shed 1 base and J 7 bases; nucleotides not matched to a gene: 4. Germline CDR1 reads SGHRS; CDR2 reads YFSETQ.

The chain uses TRBV11-2 and TRBJ2-7, with TRBD1 identical over 8 bases. Germline loops: CDR1 SGHAT, CDR2 FQNNGV. This CDR3 is built from 15 residues. J was trimmed by 4 bases and V by 5 bases; bases with no gene match: 10. Here the CDR3 DNA reads TGTGCCAGCAGCGAACACGGGACAGGACAATACGAGCAGTACTTC. It yields the protein CASSEHGTGQYEQYF. Combining the CDR3 with reference TRBV11-2 and TRBJ2-7 gives the whole variable domain EAGVAQSPRYKIIEKRQSVAFWCNPISGHATLYWYQQILGQGPKLLIQFQNNGVVDDSQLPKDRFSAERLKGVDSTLKIQPAKLEDSAVYLCASSEHGTGQYEQYFGPGTRLTVT.

This clone has a single count. This chain uses TRBV7-2 with TRBJ2-5; 15 positions agree with TRBD2. V gave up 6 bases and J gave up 4 bases; unmatched junction bases: 12. The CDR3 length is 18 residues. CDR1 SGHTA and CDR2 FQGNSA come from the germline V gene. As DNA, the CDR3 is TGTGCCAGCAGTGCCGGACTAGCGGGGGGGCCTTTCCGAGAGACCCAGTACTTC. This encodes CASSAGLAGGPFRETQYF.

Only one count was recorded for this clone. The chain employs TRBV5-8 and TRBJ2-3; 8 nucleotides align to TRBD2. The CDR3 has 15 residues. Per the germline V gene, CDR1 is SGHTS and CDR2 is YDEGEE. With V trimmed by 1 base and J by 1 base, 2 bases remained unmatched. The CDR3 spells CASSLLTSGTDTQYF. CDR3 bases: TGTGCCAGCAGCTTGCTGACTAGCGGCACAGATACGCAGTATTTT.

The chain recombines TRBV4-2 with TRBJ1-6; 9 nucleotides line up with TRBD1. This CDR3 is 20 amino acids long. Germline V gene lookup returns CDR1 LGHNA and CDR2 YNFKEQ. V lost 0 bases and J lost 4; bases outside the gene matches: 13. CDR3 DNA sequence: TGTGCCAGCAGCCAAGACGATGGGGTTTTACAGGGGGCGTATAATTCACCCCTCCACTTT. It is translated as CASSQDDGVLQGAYNSPLHF.

The chain joins TRBV11-3 to TRBJ2-7; no firm D call. Trimming removed 5 bases at V and 0 bases at J, with 14 bases between. The CDR3 is made up of 15 amino acids. Germline CDR1 SGHNT, CDR2 YENEEA. CDR3 sequence: CASSQEHRNSYEQYF. The CDR3 bases are TGTGCCAGCAGCCAGGAACATAGGAACTCCTACGAGCAGTACTTC.

The chain joins TRBV4-2 to TRBJ2-7, with D perhaps TRBD1 (6 bases). Trimming stripped 5 bases from V and 0 bases from J, with 26 bases between. Germline V gene lookup returns CDR1 LGHNA and CDR2 YNFKEQ. The length of the CDR3 is 19 residues. The CDR3 reads CASSANGQGSQPNSYEQYF. CDR3 DNA sequence: TGTGCCAGCAGCGCTAACGGTCAGGGGAGCCAACCCAACTCCTACGAGCAGTACTTC.

The chain recombines TRBV7-6 with TRBJ2-1, with 10 bases that match TRBD2. This CDR3 has 16 amino acids. Germline CDR1 and CDR2: SGHVS and FNYEAQ. After removal of 5 bases from V and 0 bases from J, the junction contained 4 bases not matched to a gene. Here the CDR3 DNA reads TGTGCCAGCAGCCTTAGCGGGGGGCCCTCCTACAATGAGCAGTTCTTC. Encoded protein: CASSLSGGPSYNEQFF.

This sequence joins TRBV9 and TRBJ2-1, with D tentatively TRBD2 (6 bases). The CDR3 contains 15 residues. V was cut by 0 bases and J by 7 bases, with 14 bases left in between. CDR1 and CDR2 (germline): SGDLS, YYNGEE. The CDR3 DNA reads TGTGCCAGCAGCGTAGTGAGCGGGTCGTGGAATGAGCAGTTCTTC. Translated: CASSVVSGSWNEQFF.

This chain links TRBV4-3 with TRBJ2-1, with 13 bases aligning to TRBD2. CDR1 and CDR2 (germline): LGHNA, YSLEER. V gave up 4 bases and J gave up 6 bases; unmatched junction bases: 6. The CDR3 has 16 amino acids. DNA of the CDR3: TGCGCCAGCAGCCCCACCGGGACTAGCGGGGTCAATGAGCAGTTCTTC. As protein: CASSPTGTSGVNEQFF.

The J gene is TRBJ1-2, the V gene TRBV19; TRBD1 aligns across 8 bases. The CDR3 length is 13 residues. Per the germline V gene, CDR1 is LNHDA and CDR2 is SQIVND (reference sequence). V was clipped by 5 bases and J by 2 bases; unmatched bases: 1. CDR3 sequence reads: CASSRQGNYGYTF. The CDR3 DNA reads as TGTGCCAGTAGTCGACAGGGGAACTATGGCTACACCTTC.

CDR3 sequence (DNA): TGTGCCAGCAGTTTTGCCGGGGGCTACACCTTC. It yields the protein CASSFAGGYTF. The chain combines TRBV28 with TRBJ1-2; unclear D gene. Trimming removed 3 bases at V and 8 bases at J, with 7 bases between. The germline CDR1 and CDR2 sequences are MDHEN and SYDVKM. CDR3 length equals 11 residues.

The rearrangement uses TRBV27 and TRBJ2-7; D possibly corresponds to TRBD1 (6 bases). V lost 3 bases and J lost 3, with 12 bases in between. The CDR3 is 14 amino acids. CDR1 MNHEY and CDR2 SMNVEV come from the germline V gene (reference sequence). The CDR3 here is CASSFLSTGYEQYF. Here the CDR3 DNA reads TGTGCCAGCAGTTTTCTCTCGACAGGCTACGAGCAGTACTTC.

Here the CDR3 DNA reads TGTGCCAGCAGTTGGAGGACCAGCACAGATACGCAGTATTTT. Amino acids: CASSWRTSTDTQYF. The genes are TRBV27 and TRBJ2-3; D is possibly TRBD2 (5 bases). The CDR3 extends over 14 amino acids. With 4 bases removed from V and 0 bases from J, the gap between germline ends came to 8 bases. CDR1 and CDR2 (germline): MNHEY, SMNVEV (reference sequence).

This clone turned up a few times. The V gene is TRBV6-5, the J gene TRBJ2-7, with TRBD1 as a possible D gene (6 bases). Germline CDR1 MNHEY, CDR2 SVGAGI. The CDR3 has 13 residues. V shed 6 bases and J shed 3 bases, with 12 bases lying between them. CDR3 in amino acids: CASSRQAIYEQYF. The CDR3, as DNA: TGTGCCAGCAGCCGACAGGCAATCTACGAGCAGTACTTC.

Only a few counts were recorded for this clone. This chain connects TRBV6-1 to TRBJ2-3, with D unclear. Trimming took 2 bases from V and 0 from J, leaving 6 bases between them. This CDR3 contains 14 residues. Germline loops: CDR1 MNHNS, CDR2 SASEGT. The chain's CDR3 is CASSETQSTDTQYF. CDR3 nucleotide sequence: TGTGCCAGCAGTGAAACCCAGAGCACAGATACGCAGTATTTT.

J is TRBJ2-3 and V is TRBV7-9; D is ambiguous. CDR3 length equals 15 residues. Germline loops: CDR1 SEHNR, CDR2 FQNEAQ (reference sequence). Trimming cost V 3 bases and J 1 base, with 11 bases left between them. The chain's CDR3 is CASSFLSEGTDTQYF. CDR3 DNA sequence: TGTGCCAGCAGCTTTCTGTCTGAGGGCACAGATACGCAGTATTTT.

The table lists this clone with a few counts. V usage is TRBV5-1 and J usage is TRBJ1-5, with D maybe TRBD1 (6 bases). Germline V gives CDR1 SGHRS, CDR2 YFSETQ. The CDR3 contains 13 residues. Trimming left V 0 bases short and J 9 bases short, with 10 bases between. CDR3 bases: TGCGCCAGCAGCTTGGAGGGGGATCGGCCCCAGCATTTT. Encoded protein: CASSLEGDRPQHF.

This clone was seen more than once but under ten times. Other DNA variants within this sample encode the same CDR3. V and J are TRBV6-1 and TRBJ2-6; the D gene is possibly TRBD1 (5 bases). V was clipped by 1 base and J by 4 bases, with 8 bases between them. This CDR3 region has 15 residues. Germline loops: CDR1 MNHNS, CDR2 SASEGT. CDR3 in DNA: TGTGCCAGCAGTGAAGAAGGGGTGGGGGCCAACGTCCTGACTTTC. Its translation is CASSEEGVGANVLTF.

In its sample, this clone was seen a few times. This chain links TRBV5-1 with TRBJ2-6; perhaps TRBD2 as D (5 bases). Between the trimmed V and J ends, which lost 2 bases and 0 bases, there was a span of 6 bases. There are 15 residues in the CDR3. Germline values: CDR1 SGHRS, CDR2 YFSETQ. CDR3 sequence: CASSFEGSGANVLTF. DNA of the CDR3: TGCGCCAGCAGCTTCGAGGGCTCTGGGGCCAACGTCCTGACTTTC.

The rearrangement uses TRBV6-5 and TRBJ1-2; TRBD1 matches at 8 bases. CDR3 size: 14 residues. The germline V gene has CDR1 MNHEY and CDR2 SVGAGI. The J segment lost 3 bases and the V segment lost 5 bases, leaving 5 bases of the junction unmatched. The CDR3 protein is CASSRTGSDYGYTF. In DNA, the CDR3 is TGTGCCAGCAGTAGGACAGGGAGCGACTATGGCTACACCTTC.

This clone has a handful of counts. Written as DNA, the CDR3 is TGTGCCAGCAGCTTAGGAGGGCCGAGAAGTGGCTACACCTTC. This translates into CASSLGGPRSGYTF. The chain couples TRBV7-2 to TRBJ1-2; D ambiguous. This CDR3 has 14 amino acids. V lost 1 base, J lost 7 bases, and 13 bases lay in between. Per the germline V gene, CDR1 is SGHTA and CDR2 is FQGNSA. Supplemented by reference TRBV7-2 and TRBJ1-2, the full variable domain reads GAGVSQSPSNKVTEKGKDVELRCDPISGHTALYWYRQSLGQGLEFLIYFQGNSAPDKSGLPSDRFSAERTGGSVSTLTIQRTQQEDSAVYLCASSLGGPRSGYTFGSGTRLTVV.

The genes are TRBV4-1 and TRBJ2-3; TRBD1 might be the D (5 bases). The CDR3 consists of 17 residues. Germline V CDR1 and CDR2: MGHRA, YSYEKL. Between the trimmed V and J ends, which lost 2 bases and 5 bases, there was a span of 20 bases. CDR3 in DNA: TGCGCCAGCAGCCAATACTCGGGCTCCAGGGCCGGAGATACGCAGTATTTT. Amino acid sequence: CASSQYSGSRAGDTQYF.

This clone was observed a single time. This sample also contains other DNA sequences that code for the same CDR3. The chain links TRBV7-2 to TRBJ1-1, with D hard to call. CDR1 SGHTA and CDR2 FQGNSA come from the germline V gene. The CDR3 runs to 13 residues. Trimming cost V 5 bases and J 0 bases, with 7 bases left between them. CDR3 region: CASSPQMNTEAFF. The CDR3 nucleotides are TGTGCCAGCAGCCCACAGATGAACACTGAAGCTTTCTTT. Supplemented by reference TRBV7-2 and TRBJ1-1, the full variable domain reads GAGVSQSPSNKVTEKGKDVELRCDPISGHTALYWYRQSLGQGLEFLIYFQGNSAPDKSGLPSDRFSAERTGGSVSTLTIQRTQQEDSAVYLCASSPQMNTEAFFGQGTRLTVV.

This clone was observed a single time. The chain recombines TRBV27 with TRBJ1-1, with 7 bases identical to TRBD1. The V gene end was trimmed by 4 bases and the J gene end by 5 bases; junction bases not matched to a gene: 7. The CDR3 runs 14 residues. Germline values: CDR1 MNHEY, CDR2 SMNVEV (reference sequence). The CDR3 here is CASSSQTGRTEAFF. CDR3 nucleotide sequence: TGTGCCAGCAGTTCCCAGACAGGGAGAACTGAAGCTTTCTTT.

The count of this clone is one. This sequence joins TRBV2 and TRBJ2-1; D is uncertain. V lost 4 bases and J 9 bases, leaving 7 bases between the germline ends. CDR3 length equals 11 residues. CDR1 and CDR2 from the germline V gene are SNHLY and FYNNEI. The CDR3 spells CASSVLFEQFF. The CDR3 nucleotides read TGTGCCAGCAGTGTGTTATTTGAGCAGTTCTTC.

The gene calls are TRBV9 and TRBJ2-2; TRBD2 matches at 13 bases. CDR3 length: 18 residues. Trimming cost V 4 bases and J 0 bases; bases outside gene matches: 6. In germline, CDR1 is SGDLS, CDR2 YYNGEE. The CDR3 reads CASSSTSGGASNTGELFF. DNA for the CDR3: TGTGCCAGCAGCTCCACTAGCGGGGGGGCTTCGAACACCGGGGAGCTGTTTTTT.

The chain links TRBV29-1 to TRBJ1-6, with D possibly matching TRBD1 (5 bases). Deletions cut 7 bases from V and 11 bases from J, with 15 bases between. The germline gives CDR1 SQVTM, CDR2 ANQGSEA. This CDR3 comprises 12 residues. The CDR3 sequence is CSALGTGAPLHF. CDR3 DNA: TGCAGCGCCCTAGGGACGGGAGCACCCCTCCACTTT. Full variable domain (remainder filled in from reference TRBV29-1 and TRBJ1-6): SAVISQKPSRDICQRGTSLTIQCQVDSQVTMMFWYRQQPGQSLTLIATANQGSEATYESGFVIDKFPISRPNLTFSTLTVSNMSPEDSSIYLCSALGTGAPLHFGNGTRLTVT.